Below, 32 T cell receptor beta chains from the same sample are listed, as sequenced in a study of blood T cell repertoires in COVID-19. Data came from immunoSEQ multiplex PCR; TCRdb stores just in-frame clones and leaves some out. The sample lists fewer than 200,000 clones, around 83% seen once, with under 6% in the top ten. The sequenced material came from peripheral blood. The receptors shown here come from a woman aged 45-59 years with COVID-19, enrolled during active disease.

The chain uses TRBV18 and TRBJ1-5; TRBD1 matches 9 bases. The CDR3 has 15 residues. Germline CDR1 is KGHSH and CDR2 is LQKENI. Unmatched junction bases numbered 4, after V lost 3 bases and J lost 4 bases. CDR3: CASSPRTGENQPQHF. The CDR3 DNA reads as TGTGCCAGCTCACCGAGGACAGGGGAAAATCAGCCCCAGCATTTT.

V and J are TRBV30 and TRBJ1-2; D gene unclear. V was trimmed by 3 bases and J by 0 bases, leaving 11 bases between them. This CDR3 has 14 amino acids. Germline V gene lookup returns CDR1 GTSNPN and CDR2 SVGIG (reference sequence). The CDR3: CAWRRESSNYGYTF. The CDR3 DNA sequence: TGTGCCTGGAGGAGGGAGAGTTCTAACTATGGCTACACCTTC.

This clone was counted a few times. The chain employs TRBV11-2 and TRBJ1-3; D remains ambiguous. V was shortened by 5 bases and J by 2 bases, with 7 bases between the two germline ends. Looked up from germline, CDR1 is SGHAT and CDR2 is FQNNGV. The CDR3 spans 13 residues. Here the CDR3 DNA reads TGTGCCAGCAGCCCGTTTCCTGGAAACACCATATATTTT. This translates into CASSPFPGNTIYF.

This clone was found once. The chain links TRBV27 to TRBJ2-1; maybe TRBD1 (5 bases). The CDR3 runs to 14 residues. Germline lookup yields CDR1 MNHEY and CDR2 SMNVEV (reference sequence). The V gene lost 6 bases and the J gene lost 8 bases, with 17 bases spanning the gap. Here the CDR3 reads CASSGYSFRDEQFF. The CDR3 DNA reads TGTGCCAGCAGCGGGTATAGTTTCAGGGATGAGCAGTTCTTC.

This sequence joins TRBV6-5 and TRBJ2-1; D perhaps matches TRBD1 (5 bases). CDR3 length equals 15 residues. The germline V and J ends were trimmed by 2 bases and 4 bases, with 12 bases remaining between them. Germline V lookup: CDR1 MNHEY, CDR2 SVGAGI. The CDR3 here is CASSYGRARYNEQFF. The CDR3 region has the DNA TGTGCCAGCAGTTACGGCAGGGCCCGTTACAATGAGCAGTTCTTC.

This clone was found once. The chain is built from TRBV7-9 and TRBJ2-3, with TRBD1 matching 7 bases. The J segment lost 2 bases and the V segment lost 2 bases, leaving 13 bases of the junction unmatched. CDR3 length: 18 amino acids. The V gene's germline CDR1 is SEHNR and CDR2 FQNEAQ (reference sequence). The CDR3 DNA reads TGTGCCAGCAGCTTAAATCTGGGTTGGGGGACAGCCACAGATACGCAGTATTTT. Protein sequence: CASSLNLGWGTATDTQYF.

A single count supports this clone. The chain uses TRBV30 and TRBJ1-3, with D possibly TRBD1 on 5 matching bases. Between the trimmed V and J ends, which lost 1 base and 2 bases, there was a span of 12 bases. Germline lookup yields CDR1 GTSNPN and CDR2 SVGIG (reference sequence). The CDR3 is 15 residues long. The CDR3 sequence: CAWSESPGPGNTIYF. The CDR3 coding sequence is TGTGCCTGGAGTGAATCACCAGGGCCTGGAAACACCATATATTTT. Supplemented by reference TRBV30 and TRBJ1-3, the full variable domain reads SQTIHQWPATLVQPVGSPLSLECTVEGTSNPNLYWYRQAAGRGLQLLFYSVGIGQISSEVPQNLSASRPQDRQFILSSKKLLLSDSGFYLCAWSESPGPGNTIYFGEGSWLTVV.

The chain recombines TRBV27 with TRBJ1-2; 11 bases match TRBD1. Germline loops: CDR1 MNHEY, CDR2 SMNVEV (reference sequence). With 5 bases clipped from V and 7 bases from J, the junction kept 12 bases outside the gene matches. The length of the CDR3 is 16 residues. This CDR3 is CASSPDIGTGGGGYTF. The CDR3 region has the DNA TGTGCCAGCAGTCCTGACATAGGGACAGGGGGAGGTGGCTACACCTTC.

J is TRBJ1-5 and V is TRBV18, with D perhaps TRBD1 (6 bases). Germline V gene lookup returns CDR1 KGHSH and CDR2 LQKENI. V lost 6 bases, J lost 4 bases, and 13 bases lay in between. The CDR3 runs to 14 residues. CDR3 amino acids: CASSSTDSNQPQHF. Here the CDR3 DNA reads TGTGCCAGCTCTTCGACGGACAGTAATCAGCCCCAGCATTTT.

The V gene is TRBV5-5, the J gene TRBJ1-4; possible D gene TRBD1, 6 bases. Trimming removed 3 bases at V and 8 bases at J, with 14 bases between. CDR1 and CDR2 (germline): SGHKS, YYEKEE (reference sequence). CDR3 length equals 14 residues. CDR3 coding DNA: TGTGCCAGCAGCTCGCAGGGGAACGCCGAAAAACTGTTTTTT. It specifies CASSSQGNAEKLFF.

The chain joins TRBV7-3 to TRBJ2-2; TRBD2 agrees at 12 bases. This CDR3 comprises 19 residues. The V segment lost 0 bases and the J segment 0 bases; nucleotides outside the gene matches: 5. CDR1 and CDR2 (germline): SGHTA, FQGTGA. This CDR3 is CASSLTLAGGSTNTGELFF. The CDR3 nucleotides are TGTGCCAGCAGCTTAACCCTAGCGGGGGGGTCAACGAACACCGGGGAGCTGTTTTTT.

The rearrangement uses TRBV19 and TRBJ1-2; TRBD1 might be the D (5 bases). V was pared by 5 bases and J by 0 bases, with 13 bases between. From germline, CDR1 is LNHDA and CDR2 SQIVND (reference sequence). This CDR3 has 15 amino acids. In nucleotides, the CDR3 is TGTGCCAGTAGTGCGATCCCGGGGGCTAACTATGGCTACACCTTC. Translation gives CASSAIPGANYGYTF.

J is TRBJ1-1 and V is TRBV2; D perhaps matches TRBD1 (6 bases). This CDR3 is 13 amino acids long. V dropped 4 bases and J dropped 4 bases, with 10 bases sitting between them. The germline gives CDR1 SNHLY, CDR2 FYNNEI. The CDR3 DNA is TGTGCCAGCAGTGCCCGGGGGGCCACTGAAGCTTTCTTT. Translated, it gives CASSARGATEAFF.

This chain uses TRBV19 with TRBJ2-2; unclear D gene. The CDR3 has 13 amino acids. Trimming pared 4 bases from V and 5 bases from J, leaving 8 bases between. Per germline, CDR1 LNHDA and CDR2 SQIVND (reference sequence). CDR3 in DNA: TGTGCCAGTAGTAATCCTCAGACCGGGGAGCTGTTTTTT. Translation: CASSNPQTGELFF. Full variable domain (remainder filled in from reference TRBV19 and TRBJ2-2): DGGITQSPKYLFRKEGQNVTLSCEQNLNHDAMYWYRQDPGQGLRLIYYSQIVNDFQKGDIAEGYSVSREKKESFPLTVTSAQKNPTAFYLCASSNPQTGELFFGEGSRLTVL.

The gene calls are TRBV11-3 and TRBJ2-7; a weak D match, TRBD1 (5 bases). In germline, CDR1 is SGHNT, CDR2 YENEEA. This CDR3 has 15 residues. The V end lost 2 bases, the J end lost 1 base, and 12 bases lay between the germline ends. The DNA of the CDR3 is TGTGCCAGCAGCTTACGGCCGACAGCTTCCTACGAGCAGTACTTC. Its translation is CASSLRPTASYEQYF.

The chain is built from TRBV11-2 and TRBJ1-2; 10 nucleotides line up with TRBD1. CDR3 length equals 15 residues. After removal of 0 bases from V and 6 bases from J, the junction contained 4 bases not matched to a gene. Germline V lookup: CDR1 SGHAT, CDR2 FQNNGV. The CDR3 DNA reads as TGTGCCAGCAGCTTAGATCTCGGGACAGGGGATGGCTACACCTTC. This codes for CASSLDLGTGDGYTF.

The V and J genes are TRBV6-5 and TRBJ2-1, with TRBD2 matching 7 bases. The CDR3 sequence is 13 residues long. Germline CDR1 MNHEY, CDR2 SVGAGI. V lost 2 bases and J lost 8; bases outside the gene matches: 3. CDR3 in amino acids: CASSYGGGYEQFF. The CDR3 bases are TGTGCCAGCAGTTACGGCGGGGGTTATGAGCAGTTCTTC.

This chain links TRBV3-1 (or the pseudogene TRBV3-2) with TRBJ2-2; 9 bases fit TRBD2. CDR1 is LGHDT and CDR2 is YNNKEL in the germline V gene (reference sequence). CDR3 size: 16 residues. With V trimmed by 2 bases and J by 2 bases, 3 bases remained unmatched. The CDR3 DNA reads TGTGCCAGCAGCCAAATAGCGGGAGTCAACACCGGGGAGCTGTTTTTT. Protein: CASSQIAGVNTGELFF.

CDR3 DNA: TGTGCCAGCAGTTCCCTAGCGGAGTACCAAGAGACCCAGTACTTC. This gives the protein CASSSLAEYQETQYF. The gene calls are TRBV6-2 or TRBV6-3 and TRBJ2-5, with 7 bases aligning to TRBD2. The CDR3 contains 15 residues. The germline V gene has CDR1 MNHEY and CDR2 SVGEGT. V gave up 4 bases and J gave up 0 bases; unmatched junction bases: 5.

The chain combines TRBV6-5 with TRBJ2-3, with D possibly being TRBD2 (5 bases). The CDR3 has 13 amino acids. From germline, CDR1 is MNHEY and CDR2 SVGAGI. V lost 7 bases, J lost 6 bases, and 14 bases lay in between. The DNA of the CDR3 is TGTGCCAGCAAGAGCGGCGTGGCGGATACGCAGTATTTT. It codes for CASKSGVADTQYF.

This sequence joins TRBV10-3 and TRBJ2-7; D possibly corresponds to TRBD1 (6 bases). The V gene's germline CDR1 is ENHRY and CDR2 SYGVKD. The V end was cut by 10 bases, the J end by 2 bases, with 15 bases between. The CDR3 consists of 13 residues. The CDR3 DNA sequence: TGTGCCACCACCGAGACAGGAGCCTACGAGCAGTACTTC. The encoded protein is CATTETGAYEQYF.

The chain uses TRBV19 and TRBJ1-1, with a tentative D call TRBD1 (5 bases). Germline V gene data show CDR1 as LNHDA and CDR2 as SQIVND (reference sequence). The CDR3 runs 15 residues. The V end was cut by 3 bases, the J end by 2 bases, with 13 bases between. CDR3 sequence (DNA): TGTGCCAGTAGTATTAAATCAGGGTACAACACTGAAGCTTTCTTT. Translated: CASSIKSGYNTEAFF.

The chain is built from TRBV9 and TRBJ2-2; 7 bases fit TRBD2. The junction had 9 bases not matched to a gene; V was cut back by 6 bases and J by 4 bases. This CDR3 has 15 residues. Germline V gene lookup returns CDR1 SGDLS and CDR2 YYNGEE. CDR3 DNA: TGTGCCAGCACCTTAAATGGGGGGGGCACCGGGGAGCTGTTTTTT. Translated: CASTLNGGGTGELFF.

This clone was seen a single time. The chain recombines TRBV7-9 with TRBJ2-7, with D maybe TRBD1 (6 bases). This CDR3 region has 14 residues. Between the trimmed V and J ends, which lost 4 bases and 4 bases, there was a span of 14 bases. Germline CDR1 and CDR2: SEHNR and FQNEAQ (reference sequence). The DNA for the CDR3 is TGTGCCAGCAGCTCAAGGGGGTTACAGTACGAGCAGTACTTC. It encodes CASSSRGLQYEQYF. Based on the CDR3 plus reference TRBV7-9 and TRBJ2-7, the full variable domain is DTGVSQNPRHKITKRGQNVTFRCDPISEHNRLYWYRQTLGQGPEFLTYFQNEAQLEKSRLLSDRFSAERPKGSFSTLEIQRTEQGDSAMYLCASSSRGLQYEQYFGPGTRLTVT.

On this clone itself: The same CDR3 arises from other DNA sequences in this sample as well. The rearrangement links TRBV5-1 to TRBJ2-1, with 9 bases fitting TRBD1. Germline CDR1 and CDR2: SGHRS and YFSETQ. The V gene end was trimmed by 4 bases and the J gene end by 4 bases; junction bases not matched to a gene: 3. This CDR3 spans 14 amino acids. The CDR3 sequence: CASSLGQGYNEQFF. For the CDR3, the DNA is TGCGCCAGCAGCCTCGGACAGGGGTACAATGAGCAGTTCTTC.

The V and J genes are TRBV28 and TRBJ2-7, with D possibly TRBD2 on 5 matching bases. CDR1 and CDR2 from the germline V gene are MDHEN and SYDVKM. V was trimmed by 6 bases and J by 0 bases, leaving 18 bases between them. The CDR3 is 16 amino acids. This CDR3 reads CASSEGLGKSSYEQYF. CDR3 DNA: TGTGCCAGCAGCGAGGGCTTAGGTAAAAGCTCCTACGAGCAGTACTTC.

This clone was seen only a few times. The CDR3 region has the DNA TGTGCCAGCAGCTCGCGACAGGCGGGTGAAAAACTGTTTTTT. Its protein product is CASSSRQAGEKLFF. This rearrangement joins TRBV2 to TRBJ1-4; possible D gene TRBD1, 6 bases. V lost 6 bases and J 7 bases, leaving 15 bases between the germline ends. Germline CDR1 is SNHLY and CDR2 is FYNNEI. There are 14 residues in the CDR3.

Only one count was recorded for this clone. One end of the junction is discordant with germline, which a read error may explain. The gene calls are TRBV28 and TRBJ1-4, with 7 bases fitting TRBD1. Germline V lookup: CDR1 MDHEN, CDR2 SYDVKM. CDR3 length: 12 amino acids. The CDR3 DNA sequence: TGTGCCAGCAGTTTGTTTTCTCGGGACAGAGTTTTT. This encodes CASSLFSRDRVF.

The chain carries TRBV28 and TRBJ1-3, with D possibly matching TRBD1 (6 bases). The CDR3 runs 13 residues. V dropped 5 bases and J dropped 9 bases, with 14 bases sitting between them. CDR1 and CDR2 from the germline V gene are MDHEN and SYDVKM. CDR3 sequence (DNA): TGTGCCAGCAGTGCGGCCTCAGGGGTCACCATATATTTT. Protein sequence: CASSAASGVTIYF.

The chain is built from TRBV2 and TRBJ1-2; no reliable D call. Trimming shortened V by 6 bases and J by 8 bases, and 13 bases separated the two germline ends. The CDR3 is 12 amino acids. Germline-derived CDR1 and CDR2 are SNHLY and FYNNEI. CDR3 in amino acids: CASSANGPGYTF. CDR3 bases: TGTGCCAGCAGCGCCAATGGGCCAGGCTACACCTTC.

Only one count was recorded for this clone. The chain is built from TRBV30 and TRBJ1-1, with 7 bases matching TRBD1. Germline V CDR1 and CDR2: GTSNPN, SVGIG (reference sequence). The CDR3 is 12 amino acids. With V trimmed by 4 bases and J by 6 bases, 5 bases remained unmatched. The CDR3 nucleotides read TGTGCCTGGACGGGGACAGCCTCTGAAGCTTTCTTT. Protein product: CAWTGTASEAFF.

The genes are TRBV7-9 and TRBJ2-5, with D possibly TRBD1 on 6 matching bases. CDR1 SEHNR and CDR2 FQNEAQ come from the germline V gene (reference sequence). V lost 7 bases to trimming and J lost 2 bases, with 14 bases between them. This CDR3 has 14 residues. This chain's CDR3 is CASTKTGWQETQYF. CDR3 DNA sequence: TGTGCCAGCACCAAGACAGGATGGCAAGAGACCCAGTACTTC.